What follows describes a single TCR beta chain. Its specificity is not known. Produced via immunoSEQ multiplex PCR; TCRdb's table is partial and in-frame only. The sample has 80,000 to 85,000 clones, roughly 89% seen once. The sample originates from a study of graft-versus-host responses after intestinal transplantation. This CDR3 region has 13 residues. The germline V gene has CDR1 SGHTA and CDR2 FQGNSA. V dropped 0 bases and J dropped 4 bases, with 6 bases sitting between them. The rearrangement joins TRBV7-2 to TRBJ2-5; maybe TRBD1 (6 bases). This material consisted of unstimulated CD4+ T cells sorted from spleen or lymph node cells, taken before intestinal transplant. This clonotype originated in a human donor who received an intestinal transplant. For the CDR3, the DNA is TGTGCCAGCAGCTTAGCAGGGGGAGAGACCCAGTACTTC. Translated: CASSLAGGETQYF.